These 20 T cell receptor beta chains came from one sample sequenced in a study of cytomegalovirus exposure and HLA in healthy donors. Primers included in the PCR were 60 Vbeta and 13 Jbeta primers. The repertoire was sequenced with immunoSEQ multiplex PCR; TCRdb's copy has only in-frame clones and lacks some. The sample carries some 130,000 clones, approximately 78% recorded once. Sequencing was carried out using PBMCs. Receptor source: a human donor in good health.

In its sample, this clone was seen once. Here the CDR3 reads CASSLGTGKYEQYF. CDR3 DNA sequence: TGTGCCAGCAGTCTAGGGACTGGGAAGTACGAGCAGTACTTC. This chain links TRBV27 with TRBJ2-7, with D possibly matching TRBD2 (6 bases). The ends were cut back, 5 bases at V and 4 bases at J, with 15 bases in the middle. The CDR3 covers 14 residues. The germline V gene encodes CDR1 MNHEY and CDR2 SMNVEV (reference sequence).

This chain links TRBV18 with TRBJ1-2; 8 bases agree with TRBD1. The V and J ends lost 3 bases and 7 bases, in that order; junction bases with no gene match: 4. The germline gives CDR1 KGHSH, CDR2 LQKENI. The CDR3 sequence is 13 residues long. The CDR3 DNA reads TGTGCCAGCTCACCGGACAGGGCTAGTGGCTACACCTTC. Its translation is CASSPDRASGYTF.

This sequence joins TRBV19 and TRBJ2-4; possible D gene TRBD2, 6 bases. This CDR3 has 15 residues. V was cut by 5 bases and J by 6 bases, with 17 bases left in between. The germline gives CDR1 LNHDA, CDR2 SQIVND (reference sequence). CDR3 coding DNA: TGTGCCAGTAGTCCCCCGGGAGCTCGGCTAAACATTCAGTACTTC. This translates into CASSPPGARLNIQYF.

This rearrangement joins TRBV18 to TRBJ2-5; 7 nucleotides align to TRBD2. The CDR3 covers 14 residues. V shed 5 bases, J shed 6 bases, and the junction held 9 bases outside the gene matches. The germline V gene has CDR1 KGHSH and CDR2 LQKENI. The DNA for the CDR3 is TGTGCCAGCTCAACTACTAGCGTCTTGAAGACCCAGTACTTC. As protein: CASSTTSVLKTQYF.

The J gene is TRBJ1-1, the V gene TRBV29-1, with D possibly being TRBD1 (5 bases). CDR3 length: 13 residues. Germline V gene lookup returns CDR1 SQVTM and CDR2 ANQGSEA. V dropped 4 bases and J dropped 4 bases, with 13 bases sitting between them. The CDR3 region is CSVAMAGFTEAFF. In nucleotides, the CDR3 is TGCAGCGTTGCTATGGCAGGGTTCACTGAAGCTTTCTTT.

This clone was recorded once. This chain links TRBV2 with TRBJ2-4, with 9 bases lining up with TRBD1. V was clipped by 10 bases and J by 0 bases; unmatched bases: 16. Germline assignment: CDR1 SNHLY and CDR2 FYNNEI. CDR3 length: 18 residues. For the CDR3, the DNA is TGTGCCATTAAAATGGACAGGGGACCGACACTAGCCAAAAACATTCAGTACTTC. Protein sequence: CAIKMDRGPTLAKNIQYF.

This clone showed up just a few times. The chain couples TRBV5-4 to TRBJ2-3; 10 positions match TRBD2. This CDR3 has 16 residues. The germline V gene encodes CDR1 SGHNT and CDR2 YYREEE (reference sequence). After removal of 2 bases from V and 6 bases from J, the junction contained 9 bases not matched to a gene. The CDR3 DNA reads TGTGCCAGCAGCTTTGATCGAGCGGGAGGGTCTGATACGCAGTATTTT. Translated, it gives CASSFDRAGGSDTQYF.

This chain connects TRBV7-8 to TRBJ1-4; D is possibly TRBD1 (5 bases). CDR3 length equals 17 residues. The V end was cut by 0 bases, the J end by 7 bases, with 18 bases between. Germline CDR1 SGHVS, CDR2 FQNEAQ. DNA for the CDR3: TGTGCCAGCAGCTTAGCAGGAGATGGCAGGGAACGTGAAAAACTGTTTTTT. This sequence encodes CASSLAGDGREREKLFF.

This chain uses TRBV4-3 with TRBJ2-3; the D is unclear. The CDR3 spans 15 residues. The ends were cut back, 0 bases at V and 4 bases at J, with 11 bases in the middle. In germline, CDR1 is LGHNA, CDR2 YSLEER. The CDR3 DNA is TGCGCCAGCAGCCAAGATTCCCGTCAGGCAGATACGCAGTATTTT. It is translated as CASSQDSRQADTQYF.

The CDR3 reads CATSRDRGRYEQYF. CDR3 DNA sequence: TGTGCCACCAGCAGAGACAGGGGTAGGTACGAGCAGTACTTC. The J gene is TRBJ2-7, the V gene TRBV15, with D possibly matching TRBD1 (6 bases). This CDR3 spans 14 amino acids. Germline V CDR1 and CDR2: LNHNV, YYDKDF (reference sequence). V shed 0 bases and J shed 4 bases, with 10 bases lying between them.

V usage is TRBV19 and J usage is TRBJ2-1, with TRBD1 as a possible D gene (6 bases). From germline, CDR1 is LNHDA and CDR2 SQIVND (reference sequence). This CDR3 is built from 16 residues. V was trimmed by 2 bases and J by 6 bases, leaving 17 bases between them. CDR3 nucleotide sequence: TGTGCCAGTAGTATACGTAGAGGGGGTATGGTCAATGAGCAGTTCTTC. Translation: CASSIRRGGMVNEQFF.

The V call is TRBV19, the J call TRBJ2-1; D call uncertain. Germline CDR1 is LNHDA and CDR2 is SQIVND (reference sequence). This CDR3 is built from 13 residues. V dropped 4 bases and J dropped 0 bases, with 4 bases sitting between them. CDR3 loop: CASSTTSYNEQFF. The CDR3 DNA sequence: TGTGCCAGTAGTACTACCTCCTACAATGAGCAGTTCTTC.

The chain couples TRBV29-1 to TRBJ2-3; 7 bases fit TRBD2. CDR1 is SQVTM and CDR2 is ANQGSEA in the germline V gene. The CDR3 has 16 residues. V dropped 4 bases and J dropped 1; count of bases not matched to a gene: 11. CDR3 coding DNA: TGCAGCGTTGGAGCGAAGCGGGGAGCGGGCACAGATACGCAGTATTTT. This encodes CSVGAKRGAGTDTQYF.

Here the CDR3 DNA reads TGTGCCAGCAGTTACGGCCCTAGCCCCTACGAGCAGTACTTC. Protein sequence: CASSYGPSPYEQYF. J is TRBJ2-7 and V is TRBV6-5; D perhaps matches TRBD2 (5 bases). Trimming cost V 2 bases and J 2 bases, with 10 bases left between them. The CDR3 length is 14 residues. The germline gives CDR1 MNHEY, CDR2 SVGAGI.

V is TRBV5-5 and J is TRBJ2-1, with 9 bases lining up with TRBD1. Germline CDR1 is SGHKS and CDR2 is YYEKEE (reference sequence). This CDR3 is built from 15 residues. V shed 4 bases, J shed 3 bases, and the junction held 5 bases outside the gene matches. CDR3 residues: CASSRDRGDYNEQFF. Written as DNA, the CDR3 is TGTGCCAGCAGCCGAGACAGGGGGGACTACAATGAGCAGTTCTTC.

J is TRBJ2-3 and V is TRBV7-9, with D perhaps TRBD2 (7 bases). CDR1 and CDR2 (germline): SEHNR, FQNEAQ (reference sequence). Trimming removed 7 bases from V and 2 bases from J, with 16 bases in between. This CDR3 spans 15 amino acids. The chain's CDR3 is CASILGGAPTDTQYF. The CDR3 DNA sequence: TGTGCCAGCATCCTGGGGGGGGCCCCCACAGATACGCAGTATTTT.

CDR3: CASSSLAPYEQYF. The CDR3 nucleotides are TGTGCCAGCAGCTCACTAGCCCCGTACGAGCAGTACTTC. J is TRBJ2-7 and V is TRBV11-1; TRBD2 might be the D (6 bases). The CDR3 totals 13 residues. Germline V CDR1 and CDR2: SGHAT, FQDESV (reference sequence). V lost 4 bases to trimming and J lost 4 bases, with 11 bases between them.

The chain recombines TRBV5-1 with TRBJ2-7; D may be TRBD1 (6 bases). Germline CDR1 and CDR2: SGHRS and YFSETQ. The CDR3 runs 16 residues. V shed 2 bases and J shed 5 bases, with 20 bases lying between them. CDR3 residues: CASSFTGRGLRNEQYF. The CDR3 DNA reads TGCGCCAGCAGCTTCACAGGGAGAGGACTGAGAAACGAGCAGTACTTC.

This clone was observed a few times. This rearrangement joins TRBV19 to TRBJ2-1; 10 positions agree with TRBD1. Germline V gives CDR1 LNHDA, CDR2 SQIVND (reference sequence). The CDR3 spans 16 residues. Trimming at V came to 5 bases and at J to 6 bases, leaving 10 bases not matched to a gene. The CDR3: CASSRLRDRGGNEQFF. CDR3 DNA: TGTGCCAGTAGTCGACTCCGGGACAGGGGTGGCAATGAGCAGTTCTTC.

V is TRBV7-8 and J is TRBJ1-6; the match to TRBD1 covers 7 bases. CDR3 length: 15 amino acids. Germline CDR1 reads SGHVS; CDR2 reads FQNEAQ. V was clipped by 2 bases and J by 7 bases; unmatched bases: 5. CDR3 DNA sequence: TGTGCCAGCAGCTTAATTGACAGGGTGAATTCACCCCTCCACTTT. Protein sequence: CASSLIDRVNSPLHF.